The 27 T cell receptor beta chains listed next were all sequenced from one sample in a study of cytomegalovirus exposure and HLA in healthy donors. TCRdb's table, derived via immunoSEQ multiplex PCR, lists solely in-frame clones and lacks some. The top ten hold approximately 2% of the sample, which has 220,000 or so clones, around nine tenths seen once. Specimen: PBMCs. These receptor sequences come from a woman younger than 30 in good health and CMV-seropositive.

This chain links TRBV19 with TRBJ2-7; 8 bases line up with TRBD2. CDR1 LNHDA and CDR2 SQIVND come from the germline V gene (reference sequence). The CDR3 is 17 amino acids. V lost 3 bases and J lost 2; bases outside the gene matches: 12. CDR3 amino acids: CASSILFSGSGTYEQYF. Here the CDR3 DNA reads TGTGCCAGTAGTATTCTGTTCAGCGGGAGTGGGACCTACGAGCAGTACTTC.

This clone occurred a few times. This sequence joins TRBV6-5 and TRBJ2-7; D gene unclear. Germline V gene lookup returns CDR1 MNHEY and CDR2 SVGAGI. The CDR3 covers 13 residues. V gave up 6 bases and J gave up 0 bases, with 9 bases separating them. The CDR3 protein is CASRVPSSYEQYF. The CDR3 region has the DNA TGTGCCAGCAGGGTTCCCAGCTCCTACGAGCAGTACTTC.

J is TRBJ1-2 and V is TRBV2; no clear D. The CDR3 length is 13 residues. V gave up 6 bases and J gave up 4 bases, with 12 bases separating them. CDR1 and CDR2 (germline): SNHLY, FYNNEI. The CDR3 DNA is TGTGCCAGCAGCTTACTCGGTACCTATGGCTACACCTTC. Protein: CASSLLGTYGYTF.

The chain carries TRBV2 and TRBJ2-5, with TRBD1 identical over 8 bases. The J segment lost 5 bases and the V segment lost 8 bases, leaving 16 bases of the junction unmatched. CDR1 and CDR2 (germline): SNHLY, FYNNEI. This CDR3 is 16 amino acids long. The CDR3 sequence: CASARAGGLYGETQYF. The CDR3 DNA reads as TGTGCCAGCGCCCGGGCAGGGGGCTTGTACGGGGAGACCCAGTACTTC.

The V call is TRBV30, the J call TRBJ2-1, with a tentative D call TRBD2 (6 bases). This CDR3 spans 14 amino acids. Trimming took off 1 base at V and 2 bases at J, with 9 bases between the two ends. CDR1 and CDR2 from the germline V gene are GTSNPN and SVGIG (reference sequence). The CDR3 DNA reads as TGTGCCTGGAGTGGCGGGATGCCCTACAATGAGCAGTTCTTC. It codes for CAWSGGMPYNEQFF. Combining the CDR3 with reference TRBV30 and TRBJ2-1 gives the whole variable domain SQTIHQWPATLVQPVGSPLSLECTVEGTSNPNLYWYRQAAGRGLQLLFYSVGIGQISSEVPQNLSASRPQDRQFILSSKKLLLSDSGFYLCAWSGGMPYNEQFFGPGTRLTVL.

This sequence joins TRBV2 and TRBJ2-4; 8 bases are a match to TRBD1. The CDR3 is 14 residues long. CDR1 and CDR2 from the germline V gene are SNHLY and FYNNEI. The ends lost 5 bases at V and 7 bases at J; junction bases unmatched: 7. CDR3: CASSLDRVGNIQYF. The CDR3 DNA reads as TGTGCCAGCAGTTTGGACAGGGTGGGGAACATTCAGTACTTC.

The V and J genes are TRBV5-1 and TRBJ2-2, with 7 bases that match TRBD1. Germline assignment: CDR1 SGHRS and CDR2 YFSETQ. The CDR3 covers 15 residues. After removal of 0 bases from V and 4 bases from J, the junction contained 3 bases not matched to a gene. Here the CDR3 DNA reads TGCGCCAGCAGCTTGGGGACAGGTCTCACCGGGGAGCTGTTTTTT. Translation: CASSLGTGLTGELFF.

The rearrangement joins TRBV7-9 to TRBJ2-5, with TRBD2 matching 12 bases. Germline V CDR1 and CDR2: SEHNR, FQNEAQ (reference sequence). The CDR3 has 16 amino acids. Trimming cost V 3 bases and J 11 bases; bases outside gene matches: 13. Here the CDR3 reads CASSFPLTSGSRTQYF. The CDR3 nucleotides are TGTGCCAGCAGCTTCCCCCTGACTAGCGGGAGCCGGACACAGTACTTC.

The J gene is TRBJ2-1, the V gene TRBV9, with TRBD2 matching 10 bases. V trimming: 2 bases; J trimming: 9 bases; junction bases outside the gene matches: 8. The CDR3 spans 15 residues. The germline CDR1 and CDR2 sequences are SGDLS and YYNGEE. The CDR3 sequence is CASSVASGRGGEQFF. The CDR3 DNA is TGTGCCAGCAGCGTCGCAAGCGGGAGGGGCGGTGAGCAGTTCTTC.

The CDR3 DNA reads TGCGCCAGCAGCCCCTTAGCGGGAGGACAGGGAACAGATACGCAGTATTTT. Translated, it gives CASSPLAGGQGTDTQYF. V and J are TRBV5-1 and TRBJ2-3, with 10 bases aligning to TRBD2. CDR1 SGHRS and CDR2 YFSETQ come from the germline V gene. The CDR3 covers 17 residues. J was trimmed by 3 bases and V by 4 bases; bases with no gene match: 11.

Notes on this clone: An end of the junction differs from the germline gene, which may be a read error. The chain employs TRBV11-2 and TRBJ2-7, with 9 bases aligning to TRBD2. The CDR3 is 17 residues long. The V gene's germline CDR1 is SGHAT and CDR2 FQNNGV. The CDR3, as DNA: TGTGCCAGCAGAACGAGGGGGCTAGCGGGGAACTCCTACGAGCAATACTTC. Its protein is CASRTRGLAGNSYEQYF.

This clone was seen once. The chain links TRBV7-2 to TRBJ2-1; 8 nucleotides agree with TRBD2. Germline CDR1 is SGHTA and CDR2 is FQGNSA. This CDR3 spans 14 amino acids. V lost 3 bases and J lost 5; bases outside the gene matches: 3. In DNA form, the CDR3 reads TGTGCCAGCAGCTTTAGCGGGGCTAACAATGAGCAGTTCTTC. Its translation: CASSFSGANNEQFF.

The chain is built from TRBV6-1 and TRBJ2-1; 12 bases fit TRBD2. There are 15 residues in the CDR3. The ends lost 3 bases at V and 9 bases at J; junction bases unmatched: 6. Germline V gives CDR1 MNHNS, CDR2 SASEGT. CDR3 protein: CASSDSTSGSFEQFF. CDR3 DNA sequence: TGTGCCAGCAGTGACTCGACTAGCGGGAGTTTTGAGCAGTTCTTC.

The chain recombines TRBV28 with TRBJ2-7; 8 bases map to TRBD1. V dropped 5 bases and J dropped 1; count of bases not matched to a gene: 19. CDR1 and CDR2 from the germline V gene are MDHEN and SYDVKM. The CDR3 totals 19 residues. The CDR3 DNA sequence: TGTGCCAGCAGTCGACCGCACAAAAGGACAGGGCAGCCATCCTACGAGCAGTACTTC. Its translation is CASSRPHKRTGQPSYEQYF. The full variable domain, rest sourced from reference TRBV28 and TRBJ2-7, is DVKVTQSSRYLVKRTGEKVFLECVQDMDHENMFWYRQDPGLGLRLIYFSYDVKMKEKGDIPEGYSVSREKKERFSLILESASTNQTSMYLCASSRPHKRTGQPSYEQYFGPGTRLTVT.

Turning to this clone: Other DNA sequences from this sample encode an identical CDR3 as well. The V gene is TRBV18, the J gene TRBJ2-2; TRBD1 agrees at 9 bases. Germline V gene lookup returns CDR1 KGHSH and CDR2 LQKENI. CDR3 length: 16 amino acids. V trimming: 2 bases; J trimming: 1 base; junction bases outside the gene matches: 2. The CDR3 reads CASSPRQGGNTGELFF. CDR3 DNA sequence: TGTGCCAGCTCACCAAGACAGGGGGGGAACACCGGGGAGCTGTTTTTT.

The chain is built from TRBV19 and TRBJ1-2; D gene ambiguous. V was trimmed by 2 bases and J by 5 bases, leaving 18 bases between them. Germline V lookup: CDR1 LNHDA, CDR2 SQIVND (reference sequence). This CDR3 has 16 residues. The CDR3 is CASSISGGGGNYGYTF. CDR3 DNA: TGTGCCAGTAGTATAAGTGGAGGCGGCGGGAATTATGGCTACACCTTC.

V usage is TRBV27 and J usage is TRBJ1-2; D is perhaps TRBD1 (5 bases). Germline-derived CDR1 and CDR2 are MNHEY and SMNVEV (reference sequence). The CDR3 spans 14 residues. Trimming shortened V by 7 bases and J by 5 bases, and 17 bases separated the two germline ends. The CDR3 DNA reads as TGTGCCAGCAAAAACAGACAGACGCCATATGGCTACACCTTC. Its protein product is CASKNRQTPYGYTF.

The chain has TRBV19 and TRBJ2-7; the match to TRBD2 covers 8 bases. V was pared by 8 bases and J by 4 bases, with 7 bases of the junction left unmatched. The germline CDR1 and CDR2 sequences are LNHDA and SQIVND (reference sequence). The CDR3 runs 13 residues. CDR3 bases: TGTGCCAGTTCCGGGACTAGGGGGTACGAGCAGTACTTC. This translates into CASSGTRGYEQYF.

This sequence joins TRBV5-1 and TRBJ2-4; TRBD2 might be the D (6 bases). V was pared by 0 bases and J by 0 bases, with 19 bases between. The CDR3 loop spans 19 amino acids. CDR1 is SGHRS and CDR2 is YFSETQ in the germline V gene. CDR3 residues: CASSLVGAGDLQAKNIQYF. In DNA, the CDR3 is TGCGCCAGCAGCTTGGTCGGAGCGGGCGACCTTCAAGCCAAAAACATTCAGTACTTC.

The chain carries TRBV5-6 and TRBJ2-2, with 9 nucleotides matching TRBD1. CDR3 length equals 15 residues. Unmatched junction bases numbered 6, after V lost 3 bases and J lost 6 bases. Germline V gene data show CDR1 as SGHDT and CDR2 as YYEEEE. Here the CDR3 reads CASSWGQGYPGELFF. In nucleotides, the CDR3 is TGTGCCAGCAGCTGGGGACAGGGTTACCCCGGGGAGCTGTTTTTT.

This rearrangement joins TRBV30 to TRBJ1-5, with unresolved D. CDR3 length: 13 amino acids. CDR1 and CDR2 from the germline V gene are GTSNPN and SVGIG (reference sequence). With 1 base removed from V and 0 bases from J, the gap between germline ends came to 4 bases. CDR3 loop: CAWSANSNQPQHF. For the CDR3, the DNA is TGTGCCTGGAGTGCCAATAGCAATCAGCCCCAGCATTTT. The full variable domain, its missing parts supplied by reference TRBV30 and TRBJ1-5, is SQTIHQWPATLVQPVGSPLSLECTVEGTSNPNLYWYRQAAGRGLQLLFYSVGIGQISSEVPQNLSASRPQDRQFILSSKKLLLSDSGFYLCAWSANSNQPQHFGDGTRLSIL.

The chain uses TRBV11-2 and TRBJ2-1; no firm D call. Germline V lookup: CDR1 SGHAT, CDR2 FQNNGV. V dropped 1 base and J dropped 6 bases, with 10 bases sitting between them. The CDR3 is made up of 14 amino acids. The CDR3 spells CASSLALVSNEQFF. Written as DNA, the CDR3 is TGTGCCAGCAGCTTAGCCCTAGTGAGCAATGAGCAGTTCTTC.

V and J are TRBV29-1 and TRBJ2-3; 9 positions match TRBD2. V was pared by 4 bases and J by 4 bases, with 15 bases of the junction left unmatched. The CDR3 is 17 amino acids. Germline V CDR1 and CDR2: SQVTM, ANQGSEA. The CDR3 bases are TGCAGCGTTGCAAGACGACTAGCGGCGGGAGGACCAGATACGCAGTATTTT. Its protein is CSVARRLAAGGPDTQYF.

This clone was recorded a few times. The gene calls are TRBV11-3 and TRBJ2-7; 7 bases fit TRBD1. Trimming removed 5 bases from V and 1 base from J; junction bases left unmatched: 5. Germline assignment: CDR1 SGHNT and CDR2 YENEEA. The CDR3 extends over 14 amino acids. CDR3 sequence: CASSARQGSYEQYF. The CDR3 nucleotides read TGTGCCAGCAGCGCCCGACAGGGTTCCTACGAGCAGTACTTC.

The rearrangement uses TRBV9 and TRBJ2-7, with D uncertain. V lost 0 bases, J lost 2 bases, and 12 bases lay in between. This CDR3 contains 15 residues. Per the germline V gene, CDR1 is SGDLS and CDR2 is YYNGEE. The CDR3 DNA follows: TGTGCCAGCAGCGTAGGACACACCTCCACCTACGAGCAGTACTTC. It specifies CASSVGHTSTYEQYF.

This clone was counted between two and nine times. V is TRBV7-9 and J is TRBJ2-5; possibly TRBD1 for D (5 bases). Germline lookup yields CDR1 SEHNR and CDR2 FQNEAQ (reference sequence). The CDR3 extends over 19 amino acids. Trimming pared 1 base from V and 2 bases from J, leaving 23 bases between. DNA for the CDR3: TGTGCCAGCAGCTTAGGGAGCAGGGTCGCCGCTCAGGTTCAAGAGACCCAGTACTTC. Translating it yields CASSLGSRVAAQVQETQYF.

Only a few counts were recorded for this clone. The CDR3 loop reads CASSGTGGEHF. CDR3 DNA: TGTGCCAGCAGTGGGACGGGGGGCGAGCATTTT. V usage is TRBV6-5 and J usage is TRBJ1-5; TRBD1 might be the D (6 bases). Germline V CDR1 and CDR2: MNHEY, SVGAGI. The CDR3 consists of 11 residues. Trimming cost V 5 bases and J 14 bases, with 13 bases left between them.